This record concerns one T cell receptor beta chain sequence. Here immunoSEQ multiplex PCR was the method, and the copy in TCRdb shows in-frame clones only, minus some. The table lists 200,000 or so clones, roughly 84% of them singletons. V lost 0 bases to trimming and J lost 2 bases, with 13 bases between them. Germline CDR1 reads MGHRA; CDR2 reads YSYEKL. The CDR3 has 16 residues. This sample stems from a study of blood T cell repertoires in COVID-19. The chain carries TRBV4-1 and TRBJ1-2; D may be TRBD1 (5 bases). This sequence originates from a woman aged 80 or over with COVID-19, enrolled during active disease. The sequencing input was peripheral blood. The CDR3 DNA reads as TGCGCCAGCAGCCAAGACGTATCGACAGCGAACTATGGCTACACCTTC. Protein sequence: CASSQDVSTANYGYTF.